This T cell receptor beta chain was found in a study of shared clonotypes between healthy human individuals. Study overall: Donors had three CD4 naive, three CD4 memory, two CD8 naive and one CD8 memory plate apiece.

The germline V and J ends were trimmed by 4 bases and 2 bases, with 9 bases remaining between them. Germline V gene data show CDR1 as SGHAT and CDR2 as FQNNGV. The CDR3 loop spans 13 amino acids. Researchers ran the assay at a deep level. Profiling relied on immunoSEQ multiplex PCR, and the TCRdb table lists in-frame clones only, not all of them. The sample has more than 2 million clones, just under 95% seen once. The study, taken as a whole, reports: Clonotype sharing across several donors was observed for roughly 5% of naive CD4 clonotypes.

This clone was seen a single time. The antigen remains unidentified. The naive CD8 subset, CD45RO-negative cells positively selected for CCR7, excluded terminally differentiated effector memory CD45RA+ cells. The TCR comes from a man between 18 and 35 years old in good health. Sequenced input: naive CD8+ T cells sorted from blood. The chain employs TRBV11-2 and TRBJ2-7; D uncertain. CDR3 DNA sequence: TGTGCCAGCAGCTGGGTCGGACCCTACGAGCAGTACTTC. Translated, it gives CASSWVGPYEQYF.